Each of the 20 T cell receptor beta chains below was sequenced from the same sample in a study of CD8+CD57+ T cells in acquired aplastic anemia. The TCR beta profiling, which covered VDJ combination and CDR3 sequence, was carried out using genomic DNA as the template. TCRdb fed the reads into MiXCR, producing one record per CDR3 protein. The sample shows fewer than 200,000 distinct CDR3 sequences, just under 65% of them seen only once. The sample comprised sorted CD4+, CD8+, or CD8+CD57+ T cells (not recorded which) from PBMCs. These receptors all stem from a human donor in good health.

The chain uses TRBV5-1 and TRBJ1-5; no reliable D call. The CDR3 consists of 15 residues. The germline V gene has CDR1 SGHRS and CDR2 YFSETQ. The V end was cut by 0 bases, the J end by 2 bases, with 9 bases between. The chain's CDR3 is CASSLGGPGNQPQHF. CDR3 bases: TGCGCCAGCAGCTTGGGAGGGCCCGGCAATCAGCCCCAGCATTTT.

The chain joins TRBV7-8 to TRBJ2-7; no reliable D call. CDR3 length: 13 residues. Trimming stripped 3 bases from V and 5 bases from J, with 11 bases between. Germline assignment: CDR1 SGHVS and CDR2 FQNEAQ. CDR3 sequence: CASSFTLSDEQYF. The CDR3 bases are TGTGCCAGCAGCTTCACCCTCTCGGACGAGCAGTACTTC.

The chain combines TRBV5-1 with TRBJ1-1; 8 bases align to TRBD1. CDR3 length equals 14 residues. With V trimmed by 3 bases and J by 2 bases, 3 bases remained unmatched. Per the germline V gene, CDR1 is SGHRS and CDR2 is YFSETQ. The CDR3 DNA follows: TGCGCCAGCAGCTCCACAGGGGGAAACACTGAAGCTTTCTTT. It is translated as CASSSTGGNTEAFF.

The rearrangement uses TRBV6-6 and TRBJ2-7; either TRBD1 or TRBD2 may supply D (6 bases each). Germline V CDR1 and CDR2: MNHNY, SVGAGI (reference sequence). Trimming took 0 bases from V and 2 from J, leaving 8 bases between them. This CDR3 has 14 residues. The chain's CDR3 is CASSYSGGPYEQYF. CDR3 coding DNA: TGTGCCAGCAGTTACTCTGGGGGGCCCTACGAGCAGTACTTC.

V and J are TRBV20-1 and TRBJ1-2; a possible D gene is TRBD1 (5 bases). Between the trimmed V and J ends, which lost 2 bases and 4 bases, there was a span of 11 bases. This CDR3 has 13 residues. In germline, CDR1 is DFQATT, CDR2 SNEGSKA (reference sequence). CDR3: CSARIGQGYGYTF. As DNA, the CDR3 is TGCAGTGCTAGAATAGGGCAGGGCTATGGCTACACCTTC.

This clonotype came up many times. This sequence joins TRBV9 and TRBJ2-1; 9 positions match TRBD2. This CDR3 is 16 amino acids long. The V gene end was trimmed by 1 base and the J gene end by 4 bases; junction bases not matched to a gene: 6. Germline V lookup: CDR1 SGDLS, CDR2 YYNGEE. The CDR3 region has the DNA TGTGCCAGCAGCGTATTGGTGGCGGGAGGGTACAATGAGCAGTTCTTC. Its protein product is CASSVLVAGGYNEQFF. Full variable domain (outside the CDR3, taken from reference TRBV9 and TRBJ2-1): DSGVTQTPKHLITATGQRVTLRCSPRSGDLSVYWYQQSLDQGLQFLIQYYNGEERAKGNILERFSAQQFPDLHSELNLSSLELGDSALYFCASSVLVAGGYNEQFFGPGTRLTVL.

The CDR3 sequence: CASSKDRIGSYEQYF. CDR3 sequence (DNA): TGTGCCAGCAGTAAGGACAGGATAGGCTCCTACGAGCAGTACTTC. The J gene is TRBJ2-7, the V gene TRBV2, with TRBD1 identical over 7 bases. The germline gives CDR1 SNHLY, CDR2 FYNNEI. V was clipped by 5 bases and J by 0 bases; unmatched bases: 7. The CDR3 length is 15 residues.

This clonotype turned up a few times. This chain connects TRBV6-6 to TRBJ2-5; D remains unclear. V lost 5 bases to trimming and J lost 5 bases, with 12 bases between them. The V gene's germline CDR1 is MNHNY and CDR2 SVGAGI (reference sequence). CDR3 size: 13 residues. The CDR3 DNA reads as TGTGCCAGCAGTCGGCAAGTTTCGGAGACCCAGTACTTC. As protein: CASSRQVSETQYF.

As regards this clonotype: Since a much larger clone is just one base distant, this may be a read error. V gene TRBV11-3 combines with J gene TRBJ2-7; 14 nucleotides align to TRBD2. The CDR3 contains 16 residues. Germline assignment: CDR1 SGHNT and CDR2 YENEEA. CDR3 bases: TGTACCAGCAGCCTCGGACTAGCGGGAGGATACTACGAGCAGTACTTC. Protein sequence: CTSSLGLAGGYYEQYF.

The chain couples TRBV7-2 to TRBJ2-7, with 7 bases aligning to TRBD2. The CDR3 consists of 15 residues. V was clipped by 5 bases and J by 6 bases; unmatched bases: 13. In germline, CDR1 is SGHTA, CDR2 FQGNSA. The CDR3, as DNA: TGTGCCAGCAGCCCAAAGGGCGGGAGATATTCCGAGCAGTACTTC. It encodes CASSPKGGRYSEQYF.

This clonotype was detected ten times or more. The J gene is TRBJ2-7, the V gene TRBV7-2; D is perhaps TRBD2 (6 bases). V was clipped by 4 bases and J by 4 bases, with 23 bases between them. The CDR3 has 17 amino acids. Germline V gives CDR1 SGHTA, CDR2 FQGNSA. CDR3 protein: CASSSSDPWDFSYEQYF. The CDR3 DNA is TGTGCCAGCAGCTCGTCCGATCCCTGGGACTTTAGTTACGAGCAGTACTTC.

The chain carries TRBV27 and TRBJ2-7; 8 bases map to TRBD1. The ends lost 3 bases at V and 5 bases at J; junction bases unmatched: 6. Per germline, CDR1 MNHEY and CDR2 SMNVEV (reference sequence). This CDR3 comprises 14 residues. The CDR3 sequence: CASSFGTGGDEQYF. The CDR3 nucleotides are TGTGCCAGCAGTTTCGGGACAGGTGGCGACGAGCAGTACTTC.

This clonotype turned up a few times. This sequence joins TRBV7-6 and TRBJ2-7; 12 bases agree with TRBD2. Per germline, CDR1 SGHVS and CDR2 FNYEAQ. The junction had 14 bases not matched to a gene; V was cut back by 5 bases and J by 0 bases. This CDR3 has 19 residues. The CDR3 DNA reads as TGTGCCAGCAGCCTCCAACTAGCGGGGGGCCGGAGGAGCTCCTACGAGCAGTACTTC. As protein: CASSLQLAGGRRSSYEQYF.

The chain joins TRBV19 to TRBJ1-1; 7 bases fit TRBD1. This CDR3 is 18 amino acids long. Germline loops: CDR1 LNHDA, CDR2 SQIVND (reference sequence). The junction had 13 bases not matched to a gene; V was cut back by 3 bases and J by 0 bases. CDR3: CASSMLSAGGFMNTEAFF. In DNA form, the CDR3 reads TGTGCCAGTAGTATGTTATCCGCAGGGGGGTTCATGAACACTGAAGCTTTCTTT.

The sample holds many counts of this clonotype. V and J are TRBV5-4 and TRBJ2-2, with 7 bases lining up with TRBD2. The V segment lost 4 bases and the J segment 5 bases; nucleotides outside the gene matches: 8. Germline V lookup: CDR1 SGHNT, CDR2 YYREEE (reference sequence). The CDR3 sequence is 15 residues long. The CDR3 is CASSAGGRGTGELFF. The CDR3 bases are TGTGCCAGCAGCGCTGGCGGGAGAGGGACCGGGGAGCTGTTTTTT.

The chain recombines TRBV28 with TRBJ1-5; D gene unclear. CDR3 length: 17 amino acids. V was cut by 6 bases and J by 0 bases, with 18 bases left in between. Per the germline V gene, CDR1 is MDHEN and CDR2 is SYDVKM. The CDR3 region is CASSRGHDLYSNQPQHF. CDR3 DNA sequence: TGTGCCAGCAGCCGCGGCCACGACCTATATAGCAATCAGCCCCAGCATTTT. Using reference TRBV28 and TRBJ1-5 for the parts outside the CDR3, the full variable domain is DVKVTQSSRYLVKRTGEKVFLECVQDMDHENMFWYRQDPGLGLRLIYFSYDVKMKEKGDIPEGYSVSREKKERFSLILESASTNQTSMYLCASSRGHDLYSNQPQHFGDGTRLSIL.

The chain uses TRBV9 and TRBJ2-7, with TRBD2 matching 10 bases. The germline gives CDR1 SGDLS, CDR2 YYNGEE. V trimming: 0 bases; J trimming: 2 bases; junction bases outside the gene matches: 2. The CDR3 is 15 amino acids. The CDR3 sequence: CASSVASGGTYEQYF. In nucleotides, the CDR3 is TGTGCCAGCAGCGTAGCTAGCGGGGGAACCTACGAGCAGTACTTC. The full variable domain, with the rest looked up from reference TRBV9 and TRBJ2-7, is DSGVTQTPKHLITATGQRVTLRCSPRSGDLSVYWYQQSLDQGLQFLIQYYNGEERAKGNILERFSAQQFPDLHSELNLSSLELGDSALYFCASSVASGGTYEQYFGPGTRLTVT.

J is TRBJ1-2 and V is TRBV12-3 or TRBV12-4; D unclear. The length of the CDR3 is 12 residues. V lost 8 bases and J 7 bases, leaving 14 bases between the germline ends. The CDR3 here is CASQTAGRGYTF. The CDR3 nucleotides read TGTGCCAGCCAGACCGCCGGACGTGGCTACACCTTC.

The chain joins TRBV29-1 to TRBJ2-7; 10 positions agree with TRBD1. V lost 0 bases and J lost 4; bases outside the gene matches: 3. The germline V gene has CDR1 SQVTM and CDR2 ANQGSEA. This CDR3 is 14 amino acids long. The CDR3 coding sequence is TGCAGCGTTGAAGAGGGGGACAGGGGTTACGAGCAGTACTTC. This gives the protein CSVEEGDRGYEQYF.

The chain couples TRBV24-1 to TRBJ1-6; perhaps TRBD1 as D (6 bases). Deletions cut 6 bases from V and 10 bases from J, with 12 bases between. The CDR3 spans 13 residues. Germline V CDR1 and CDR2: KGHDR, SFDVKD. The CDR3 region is CATSKDSTSPLHF. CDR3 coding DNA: TGTGCCACCAGTAAGGACAGCACCTCACCCCTCCACTTT.